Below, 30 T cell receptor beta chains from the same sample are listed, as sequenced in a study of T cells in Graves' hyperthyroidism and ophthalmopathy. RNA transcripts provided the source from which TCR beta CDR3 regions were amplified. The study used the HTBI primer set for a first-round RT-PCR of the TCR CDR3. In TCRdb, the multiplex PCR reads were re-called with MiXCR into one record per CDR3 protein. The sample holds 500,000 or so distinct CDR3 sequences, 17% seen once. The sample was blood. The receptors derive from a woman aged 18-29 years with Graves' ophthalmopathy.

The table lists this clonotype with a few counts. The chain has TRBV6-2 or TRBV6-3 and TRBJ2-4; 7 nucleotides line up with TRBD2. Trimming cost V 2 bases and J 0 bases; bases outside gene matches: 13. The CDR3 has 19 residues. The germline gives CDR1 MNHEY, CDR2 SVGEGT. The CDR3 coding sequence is TGTGCCAGCAGTTACAGCGGGACGGATCACATTCTAGCCAAAAACATTCAGTACTTC. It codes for CASSYSGTDHILAKNIQYF.

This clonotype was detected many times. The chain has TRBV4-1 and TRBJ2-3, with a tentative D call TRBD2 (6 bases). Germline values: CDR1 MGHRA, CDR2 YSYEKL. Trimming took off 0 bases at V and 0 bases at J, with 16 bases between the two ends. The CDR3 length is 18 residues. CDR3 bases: TGCGCCAGCAGCCAAGAAAGGGTAGGCGGGACTAGCACAGATACGCAGTATTTT. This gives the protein CASSQERVGGTSTDTQYF.

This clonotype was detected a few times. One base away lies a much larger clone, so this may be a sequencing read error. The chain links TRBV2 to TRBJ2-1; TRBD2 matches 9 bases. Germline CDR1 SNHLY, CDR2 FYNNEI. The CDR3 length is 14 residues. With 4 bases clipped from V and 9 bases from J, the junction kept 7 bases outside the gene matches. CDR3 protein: CASSASGGNSEQFF. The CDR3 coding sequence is TGTGCCAGCAGTGCCAGCGGGGGGAACAGTGAGCAGTTCTTC.

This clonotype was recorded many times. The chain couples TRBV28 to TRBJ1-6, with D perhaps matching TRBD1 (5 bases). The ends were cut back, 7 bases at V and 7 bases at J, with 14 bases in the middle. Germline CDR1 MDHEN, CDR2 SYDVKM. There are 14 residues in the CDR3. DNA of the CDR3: TGTGCCAGCAACCTAAGGGACGCCAATTCACCCCTCCACTTT. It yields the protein CASNLRDANSPLHF.

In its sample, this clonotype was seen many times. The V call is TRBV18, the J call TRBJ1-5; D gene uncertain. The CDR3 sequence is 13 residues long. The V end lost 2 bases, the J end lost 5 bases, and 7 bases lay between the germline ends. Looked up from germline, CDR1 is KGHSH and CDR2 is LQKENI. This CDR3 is CASSPTRDQPQHF. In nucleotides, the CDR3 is TGTGCCAGCTCACCAACCCGGGATCAGCCCCAGCATTTT. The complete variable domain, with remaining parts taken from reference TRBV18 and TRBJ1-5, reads NAGVMQNPRHLVRRRGQEARLRCSPMKGHSHVYWYRQLPEEGLKFMVYLQKENIIDESGMPKERFSAEFPKEGPSILRIQQVVRGDSAAYFCASSPTRDQPQHFGDGTRLSIL.

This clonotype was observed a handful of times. The CDR3 is CASRATGLAEHQETQYF. CDR3 DNA: TGTGCCAGCAGAGCTACGGGACTAGCCGAGCACCAAGAGACCCAGTACTTC. This chain joins TRBV7-2 and TRBJ2-5; 9 bases align to TRBD2. The CDR3 has 17 amino acids. The germline V gene has CDR1 SGHTA and CDR2 FQGNSA. V lost 6 bases, J lost 0 bases, and 11 bases stayed unmatched.

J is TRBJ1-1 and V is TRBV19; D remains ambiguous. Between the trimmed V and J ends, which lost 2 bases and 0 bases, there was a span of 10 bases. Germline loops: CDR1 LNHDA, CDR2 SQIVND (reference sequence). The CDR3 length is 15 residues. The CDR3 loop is CASSIRRTVNTEAFF. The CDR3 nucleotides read TGTGCCAGTAGTATACGCAGGACGGTGAACACTGAAGCTTTCTTT.

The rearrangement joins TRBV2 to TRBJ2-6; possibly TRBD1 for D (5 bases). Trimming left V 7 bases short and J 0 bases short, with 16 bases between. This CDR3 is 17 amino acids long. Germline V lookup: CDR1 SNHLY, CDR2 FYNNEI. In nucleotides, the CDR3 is TGTGCCAGCATGGCCTCTTGGGGCAACTCTGGGGCCAACGTCCTGACTTTC. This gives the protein CASMASWGNSGANVLTF. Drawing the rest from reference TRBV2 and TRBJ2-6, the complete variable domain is EPEVTQTPSHQVTQMGQEVILRCVPISNHLYFYWYRQILGQKVEFLVSFYNNEISEKSEIFDDQFSVERPDGSNFTLKIRSTKLEDSAMYFCASMASWGNSGANVLTFGAGSRLTVL.

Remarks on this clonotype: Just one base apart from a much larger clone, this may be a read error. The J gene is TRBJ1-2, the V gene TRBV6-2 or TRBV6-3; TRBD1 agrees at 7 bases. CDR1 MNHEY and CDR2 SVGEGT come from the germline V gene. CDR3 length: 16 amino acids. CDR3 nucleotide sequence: TGTGCCGGCAGTTACCAAATTGGGACAGAAAACTATGGCTACACCTTC. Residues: CAGSYQIGTENYGYTF.

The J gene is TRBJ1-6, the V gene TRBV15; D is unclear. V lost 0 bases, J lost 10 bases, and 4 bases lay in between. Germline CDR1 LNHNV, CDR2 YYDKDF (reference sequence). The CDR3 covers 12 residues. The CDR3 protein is CATSRENSPLHF. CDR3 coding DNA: TGTGCCACCAGCAGAGAAAACTCACCCCTCCACTTT.

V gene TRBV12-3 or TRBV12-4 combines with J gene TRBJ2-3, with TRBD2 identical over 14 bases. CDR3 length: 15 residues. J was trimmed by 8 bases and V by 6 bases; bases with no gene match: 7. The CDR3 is CASSLGLAGAATQYF. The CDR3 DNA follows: TGTGCCAGCAGCCTGGGACTAGCGGGGGCCGCTACGCAGTATTTT.

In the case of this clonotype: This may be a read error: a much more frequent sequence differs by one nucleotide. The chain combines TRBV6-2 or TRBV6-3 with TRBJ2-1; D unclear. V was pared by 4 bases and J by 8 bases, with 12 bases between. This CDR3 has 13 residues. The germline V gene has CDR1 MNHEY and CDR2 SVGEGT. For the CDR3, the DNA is TGTGCCAGCAGTTCGGTCTCATTCGATGAGCAGTTCTTC. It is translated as CASSSVSFDEQFF.

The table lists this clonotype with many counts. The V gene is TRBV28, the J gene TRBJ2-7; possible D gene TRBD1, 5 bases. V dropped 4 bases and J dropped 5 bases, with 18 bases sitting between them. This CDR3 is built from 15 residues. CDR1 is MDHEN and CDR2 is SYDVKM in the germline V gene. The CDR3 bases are TGTGCCAGCAGTTATGGGGCAGGACGCAACAACGAGCAGTACTTC. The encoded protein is CASSYGAGRNNEQYF.

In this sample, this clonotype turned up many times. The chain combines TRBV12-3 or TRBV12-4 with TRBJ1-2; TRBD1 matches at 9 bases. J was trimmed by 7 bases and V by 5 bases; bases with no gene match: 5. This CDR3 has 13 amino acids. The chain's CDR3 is CASSQGQGFGYTF. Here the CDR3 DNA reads TGTGCCAGCAGTCAGGGACAGGGATTTGGCTACACCTTC.

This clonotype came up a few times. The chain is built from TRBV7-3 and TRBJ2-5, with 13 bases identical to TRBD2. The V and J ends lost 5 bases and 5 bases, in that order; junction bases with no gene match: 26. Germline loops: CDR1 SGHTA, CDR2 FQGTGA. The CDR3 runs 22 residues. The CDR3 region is CASSPLGGGLAGVSGNRETQYF. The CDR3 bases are TGTGCCAGCAGCCCCCTCGGGGGTGGACTAGCGGGAGTCTCGGGGAATCGGGAGACCCAGTACTTC.

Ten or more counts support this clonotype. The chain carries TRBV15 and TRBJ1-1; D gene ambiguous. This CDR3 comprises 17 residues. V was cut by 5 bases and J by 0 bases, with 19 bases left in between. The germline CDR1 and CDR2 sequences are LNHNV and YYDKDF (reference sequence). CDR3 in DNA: TGTGCCACCAGCTCAACGGAGGGAGCCACCATGAACACTGAAGCTTTCTTT. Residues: CATSSTEGATMNTEAFF.

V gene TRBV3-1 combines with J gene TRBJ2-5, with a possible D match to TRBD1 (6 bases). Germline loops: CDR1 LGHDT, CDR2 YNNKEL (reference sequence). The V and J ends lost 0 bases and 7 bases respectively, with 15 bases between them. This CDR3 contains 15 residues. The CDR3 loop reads CASSQEGPGRGTQYF. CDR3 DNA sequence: TGTGCCAGCAGCCAAGAGGGGCCGGGCAGGGGGACCCAGTACTTC.

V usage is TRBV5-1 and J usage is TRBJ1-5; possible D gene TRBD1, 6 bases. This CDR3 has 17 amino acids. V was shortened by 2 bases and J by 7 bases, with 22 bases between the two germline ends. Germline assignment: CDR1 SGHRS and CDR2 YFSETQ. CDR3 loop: CASSFETGGTVGQPQHF. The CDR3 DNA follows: TGCGCCAGCAGCTTTGAGACAGGCGGCACAGTGGGACAGCCCCAGCATTTT.

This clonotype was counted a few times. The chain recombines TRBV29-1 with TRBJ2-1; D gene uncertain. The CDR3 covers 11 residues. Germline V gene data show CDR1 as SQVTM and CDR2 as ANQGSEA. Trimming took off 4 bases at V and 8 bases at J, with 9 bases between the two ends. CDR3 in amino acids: CSVGLADEQFF. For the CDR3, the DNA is TGCAGCGTTGGGCTGGCGGATGAGCAGTTCTTC.

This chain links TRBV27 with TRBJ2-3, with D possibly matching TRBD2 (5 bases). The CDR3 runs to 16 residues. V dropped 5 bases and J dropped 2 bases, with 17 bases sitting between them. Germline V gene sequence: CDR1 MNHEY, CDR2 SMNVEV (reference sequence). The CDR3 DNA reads TGTGCCAGCAGTGATTTGCCGGGGATGTACACAGATACGCAGTATTTT. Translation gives CASSDLPGMYTDTQYF.

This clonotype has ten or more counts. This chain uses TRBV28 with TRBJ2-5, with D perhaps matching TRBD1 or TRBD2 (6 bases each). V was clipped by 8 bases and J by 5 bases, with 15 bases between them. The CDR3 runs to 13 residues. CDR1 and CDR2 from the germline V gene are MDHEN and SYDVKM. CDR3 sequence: CASALGGLETQYF. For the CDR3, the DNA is TGTGCCAGCGCCCTTGGGGGGCTTGAGACCCAGTACTTC.

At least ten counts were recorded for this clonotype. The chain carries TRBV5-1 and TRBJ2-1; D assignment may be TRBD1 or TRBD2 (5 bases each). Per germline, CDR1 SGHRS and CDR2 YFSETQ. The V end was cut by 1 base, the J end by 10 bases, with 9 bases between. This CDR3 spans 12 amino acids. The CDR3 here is CASSLWGYEQFF. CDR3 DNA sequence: TGCGCCAGCAGCTTGTGGGGGTACGAGCAGTTCTTC.

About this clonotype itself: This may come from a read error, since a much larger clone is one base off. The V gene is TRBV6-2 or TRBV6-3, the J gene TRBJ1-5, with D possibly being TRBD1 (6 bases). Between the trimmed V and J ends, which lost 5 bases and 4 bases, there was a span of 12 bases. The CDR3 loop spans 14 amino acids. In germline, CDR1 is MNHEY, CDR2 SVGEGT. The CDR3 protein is CASSDRRENQPQHF. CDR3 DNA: TGTGCCAGCAGTGACAGGAGGGAGAATCAGCCCCAGCATTTT.

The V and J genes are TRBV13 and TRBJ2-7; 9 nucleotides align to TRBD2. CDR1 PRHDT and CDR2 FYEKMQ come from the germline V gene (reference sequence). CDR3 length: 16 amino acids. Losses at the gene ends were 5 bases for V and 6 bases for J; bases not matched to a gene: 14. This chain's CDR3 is CASSPEGLAPTGEQYF. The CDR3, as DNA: TGTGCCAGCAGCCCCGAAGGACTAGCGCCCACGGGCGAGCAGTACTTC. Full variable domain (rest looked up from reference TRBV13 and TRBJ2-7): AAGVIQSPRHLIKEKRETATLKCYPIPRHDTVYWYQQGPGQDPQFLISFYEKMQSDKGSIPDRFSAQQFSDYHSELNMSSLELGDSALYFCASSPEGLAPTGEQYFGPGTRLTVT.

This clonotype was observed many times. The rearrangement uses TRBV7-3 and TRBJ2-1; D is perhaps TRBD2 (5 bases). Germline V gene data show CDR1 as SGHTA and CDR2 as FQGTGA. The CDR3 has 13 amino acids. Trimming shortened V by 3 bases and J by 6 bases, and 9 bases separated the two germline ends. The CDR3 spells CASSFGLSNEQFF. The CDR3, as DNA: TGTGCCAGCAGCTTCGGACTTAGCAATGAGCAGTTCTTC.

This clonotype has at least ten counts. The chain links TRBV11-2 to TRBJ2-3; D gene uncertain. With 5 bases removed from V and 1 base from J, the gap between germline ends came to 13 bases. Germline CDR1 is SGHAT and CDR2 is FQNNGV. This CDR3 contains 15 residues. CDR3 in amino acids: CASSPRFRGTDTQYF. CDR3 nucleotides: TGTGCCAGCAGCCCTCGATTTAGGGGCACAGATACGCAGTATTTT. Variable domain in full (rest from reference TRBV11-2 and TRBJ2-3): EAGVAQSPRYKIIEKRQSVAFWCNPISGHATLYWYQQILGQGPKLLIQFQNNGVVDDSQLPKDRFSAERLKGVDSTLKIQPAKLEDSAVYLCASSPRFRGTDTQYFGPGTRLTVL.

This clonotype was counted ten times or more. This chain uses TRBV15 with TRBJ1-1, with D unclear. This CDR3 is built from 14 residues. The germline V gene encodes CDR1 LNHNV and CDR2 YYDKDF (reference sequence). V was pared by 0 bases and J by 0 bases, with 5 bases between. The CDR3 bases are TGTGCCACCAGCAGAGATGGAGTGAACACTGAAGCTTTCTTT. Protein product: CATSRDGVNTEAFF.

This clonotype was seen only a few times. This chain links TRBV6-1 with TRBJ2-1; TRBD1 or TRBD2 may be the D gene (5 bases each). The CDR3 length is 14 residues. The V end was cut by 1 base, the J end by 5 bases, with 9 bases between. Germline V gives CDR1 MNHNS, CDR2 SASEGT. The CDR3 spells CASSEGGTHNEQFF. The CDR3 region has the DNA TGTGCCAGCAGTGAAGGTGGGACCCACAATGAGCAGTTCTTC.

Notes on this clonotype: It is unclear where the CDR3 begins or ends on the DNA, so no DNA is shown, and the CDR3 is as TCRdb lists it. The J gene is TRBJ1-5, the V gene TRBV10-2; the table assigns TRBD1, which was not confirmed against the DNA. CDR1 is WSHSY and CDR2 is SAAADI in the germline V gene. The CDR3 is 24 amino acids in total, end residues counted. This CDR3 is CASTNQTSMYLCANRLLQGQPQHF.

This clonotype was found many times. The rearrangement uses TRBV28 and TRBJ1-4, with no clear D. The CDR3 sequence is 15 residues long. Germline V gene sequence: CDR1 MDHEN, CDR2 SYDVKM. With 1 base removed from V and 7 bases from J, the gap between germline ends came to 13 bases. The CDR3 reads CASSLLGGFLEKLFF. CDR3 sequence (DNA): TGTGCCAGCAGTTTATTGGGAGGCTTTCTTGAAAAACTGTTTTTT. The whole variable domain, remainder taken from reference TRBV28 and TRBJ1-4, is DVKVTQSSRYLVKRTGEKVFLECVQDMDHENMFWYRQDPGLGLRLIYFSYDVKMKEKGDIPEGYSVSREKKERFSLILESASTNQTSMYLCASSLLGGFLEKLFFGSGTQLSVL.